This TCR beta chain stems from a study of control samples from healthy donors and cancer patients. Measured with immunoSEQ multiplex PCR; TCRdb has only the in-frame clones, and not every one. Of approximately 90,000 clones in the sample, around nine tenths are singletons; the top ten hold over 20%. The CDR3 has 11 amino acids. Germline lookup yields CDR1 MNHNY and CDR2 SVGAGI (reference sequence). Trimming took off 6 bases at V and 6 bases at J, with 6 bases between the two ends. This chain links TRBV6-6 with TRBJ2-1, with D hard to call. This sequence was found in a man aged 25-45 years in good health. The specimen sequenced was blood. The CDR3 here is CASSSLNEQFF. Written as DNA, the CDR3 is TGTGCCAGCAGCTCGCTCAATGAGCAGTTCTTC.